The sequence of this T cell receptor beta chain was determined in a study of cytomegalovirus exposure and HLA in healthy donors. Primers for the PCR totalled 60 Vbeta and 13 Jbeta. Sequenced by immunoSEQ multiplex PCR; TCRdb stores in-frame clones only, minus some. Of under 200,000 clones listed, 70% to 90% are singletons. With 4 bases removed from V and 7 bases from J, the gap between germline ends came to 14 bases. This CDR3 is built from 13 residues. Germline loops: CDR1 SGHRS, CDR2 YFSETQ. Though nominally healthy at sampling, donors likely had unrecorded immune exposures. This clonotype was sampled from a man aged 18 to 29 in good health and CMV-seropositive. The source material was PBMCs. The chain recombines TRBV5-1 with TRBJ1-1, with D possibly matching TRBD1 (6 bases). The CDR3 sequence: CASSTGTPVEAFF. Here the CDR3 DNA reads TGCGCCAGCAGCACCGGGACACCCGTTGAAGCTTTCTTT.